One and the same sample provided the 5 T cell receptor beta chains below, sequenced in a study of T cell responses to AZD1222 COVID-19 vaccine. Sequencing used immunoSEQ multiplex PCR; TCRdb keeps in-frame clones, though not all of them. Among approximately 100,000 clones listed, about 88% were seen once. Sequences were derived from peripheral blood, sampled on day 0 of AZD1222 vaccination. These receptor sequences come from an adult in good health.

This clone appeared many times. The genes are TRBV28 and TRBJ1-1, with 7 bases lining up with TRBD1. The CDR3 runs to 13 residues. V dropped 2 bases and J dropped 3; count of bases not matched to a gene: 0. Germline V lookup: CDR1 MDHEN, CDR2 SYDVKM. CDR3 DNA: TGTGCCAGCAGTTTAACAGGGGACACTGAAGCTTTCTTT. It codes for CASSLTGDTEAFF. The full variable domain, its missing parts supplied by reference TRBV28 and TRBJ1-1, is DVKVTQSSRYLVKRTGEKVFLECVQDMDHENMFWYRQDPGLGLRLIYFSYDVKMKEKGDIPEGYSVSREKKERFSLILESASTNQTSMYLCASSLTGDTEAFFGQGTRLTVV.

The rearrangement uses TRBV4-1 and TRBJ2-7, with D perhaps matching TRBD2 (6 bases). This CDR3 comprises 15 residues. Per germline, CDR1 MGHRA and CDR2 YSYEKL. V lost 3 bases, J lost 1 base, and 13 bases lay in between. CDR3 loop: CASSQDGAGSYEQYF. The CDR3 DNA sequence: TGCGCCAGCAGCCAGGACGGCGCGGGGTCCTACGAGCAGTACTTC.

J is TRBJ1-2 and V is TRBV2; no firm D call. This CDR3 is 13 amino acids long. Deletions cut 2 bases from V and 8 bases from J, with 12 bases between. Germline V lookup: CDR1 SNHLY, CDR2 FYNNEI. Here the CDR3 reads CASSEWAERGYTF. Written as DNA, the CDR3 is TGTGCCAGCAGTGAATGGGCCGAAAGGGGCTACACCTTC.

In this sample, this clone turned up a few times. The chain combines TRBV25-1 with TRBJ2-5; the D gene is possibly TRBD2 (5 bases). The length of the CDR3 is 14 residues. V was shortened by 2 bases and J by 5 bases, with 12 bases between the two germline ends. Germline assignment: CDR1 MGHDK and CDR2 SYGVNS. The CDR3 DNA follows: TGTGCCAGCAGTGAACCGGGATTTAGGGAGACCCAGTACTTC. Its protein product is CASSEPGFRETQYF.

V is TRBV19 and J is TRBJ1-5, with no clear D. Per the germline V gene, CDR1 is LNHDA and CDR2 is SQIVND (reference sequence). The CDR3 contains 12 residues. Trimming removed 6 bases from V and 6 bases from J, with 9 bases in between. For the CDR3, the DNA is TGTGCCAGTAGCGCGAGTGGTCAGCCCCAGCATTTT. Protein product: CASSASGQPQHF.